These 29 T cell receptor beta chains originate from one sample sequenced in a study of T cell clonality in common variable immunodeficiency. Data came from immunoSEQ multiplex PCR; TCRdb stores just in-frame clones and leaves some out. The specimen gives 50,000 to 60,000 clones without singletons; the ten biggest hold about 1.7%. The source material was peripheral blood mononuclear cells. The receptors here all came from a person aged 18 to 75 in good health.

This clone was found many times. Read sequence stops 3 residues before the CDR3 end, and the germline J gene provides the missing end. The chain has TRBV29-1 and TRBJ1-4; maybe TRBD1 (6 bases). This CDR3 spans 14 amino acids. V was cut by 5 bases and J by 1 base, with 11 bases left in between. In germline, CDR1 is SQVTM, CDR2 ANQGSEA. The CDR3 sequence: CSVWGGQTNEKLFF. The sequenced CDR3 bases are TGCAGCGTTTGGGGGGGACAAACTAATGAAAAA.

In its sample, this clone was seen many times. Read data end 3 residues before the CDR3 end; the end is taken from the germline J gene. The chain links TRBV18 to TRBJ2-7; TRBD1 is a possible D gene (6 bases). V lost 0 bases and J 5 bases, leaving 11 bases between the germline ends. Germline CDR1 is KGHSH and CDR2 is LQKENI. The CDR3 has 14 amino acids. The CDR3 bases that were read are TGTGCCAGCTCACCACCTCAGGGGAACCACGAG. It codes for CASSPPQGNHE. In full, the CDR3 is CASSPPQGNHEQYF.

About this clone: The CDR3 end is not reached by the read, which stops 3 residues before it; the germline J gene fills it in. The chain recombines TRBV19 with TRBJ2-1; D may be TRBD1 (6 bases). Trimming removed 6 bases at V and 3 bases at J, with 9 bases between. The CDR3 contains 13 residues. CDR1 and CDR2 (germline): LNHDA, SQIVND (reference sequence). This CDR3 reads CASSQDSYNEQFF. The sequenced part of the CDR3 DNA is TGTGCCAGTAGCCAGGACAGCTACAATGAG. The variable domain in full, with the rest retrieved from reference TRBV19 and TRBJ2-1, is DGGITQSPKYLFRKEGQNVTLSCEQNLNHDAMYWYRQDPGQGLRLIYYSQIVNDFQKGDIAEGYSVSREKKESFPLTVTSAQKNPTAFYLCASSQDSYNEQFFGPGTRLTVL.

This clone was detected many times. From the germline J gene comes the end of the CDR3, since the read stops 3 residues before it. This chain uses TRBV5-1 with TRBJ1-1; maybe TRBD1 (5 bases). Germline V lookup: CDR1 SGHRS, CDR2 YFSETQ. The CDR3 covers 14 residues. The V and J ends lost 2 bases and 1 base respectively, with 9 bases between them. The part of the CDR3 DNA that was read is TGCGCCAGCAGCTTAAGGGGTCCGAACACTGAA. Encoded protein: CASSLRGPNTE. The CDR3 reads in full as CASSLRGPNTEAFF.

This clone was observed at least ten times. The read terminates 3 residues before the CDR3 end, so the remaining end is supplied by the germline J gene. This rearrangement joins TRBV5-1 to TRBJ1-6; D is unresolved. Looked up from germline, CDR1 is SGHRS and CDR2 is YFSETQ. The CDR3 sequence is 13 residues long. With 0 bases removed from V and 6 bases from J, the gap between germline ends came to 4 bases. The part of the CDR3 DNA that was read is TGCGCCAGCAGCTTGGCGTCTAATTCACCC. Its translation is CASSLASNSP. The full CDR3 protein is CASSLASNSPLHF.

Many counts were recorded for this clone. The CDR3: CASSDRVGATDTQYF. CDR3 bases read: TGTGCCAGCTCGGACAGGGTAGGGGCCACAGATACG. The rearrangement joins TRBV18 to TRBJ2-3; TRBD1 matches at 8 bases. Coverage ceases 3 residues before the CDR3 finishes, and the germline J gene fills in the end. Trimming at V came to 6 bases and at J to 2 bases, leaving 7 bases not matched to a gene. Germline CDR1 is KGHSH and CDR2 is LQKENI. The CDR3 has 15 amino acids.

This clone was counted ten times or more. The CDR3 goes on 3 residues after the read ends, and that part is filled in from the germline J gene. The V gene is TRBV5-1, the J gene TRBJ2-5, with TRBD1 identical over 8 bases. The CDR3 spans 13 residues. The germline CDR1 and CDR2 sequences are SGHRS and YFSETQ. With V trimmed by 5 bases and J by 5 bases, 5 bases remained unmatched. The CDR3 bases that were read are TGCGCCAGCAGACCGGGACAGGAGGAGACC. It specifies CASRPGQEET. Given in full, the CDR3 is CASRPGQEETQYF. The full variable domain, its missing parts supplied by reference TRBV5-1 and TRBJ2-5, is KAGVTQTPRYLIKTRGQQVTLSCSPISGHRSVSWYQQTPGQGLQFLFEYFSETQRNKGNFPGRFSGRQFSNSRSEMNVSTLELGDSALYLCASRPGQEETQYFGPGTRLLVL.

This clone was seen more than once but under ten times. The junction shows a germline mismatch at one end, possibly a read error. The read ends 3 residues early relative to the CDR3; the germline J gene fills the gap. Other DNA sequences within the sample encode an identical CDR3. The V call is TRBV6-2 or TRBV6-3, the J call TRBJ1-2; D unresolved. The germline gives CDR1 MNHEY, CDR2 SVGEGT. The CDR3 extends over 15 amino acids. The sequenced part of the CDR3 DNA is TGTGCCAGCAGTTACAGTAGCAGCATTAACTATGGA. It codes for CASSYSSSINYG. The full CDR3 is CASSYSSSINYGYTF.

This clone was recorded at least ten times. The read ends 3 residues before the CDR3 terminus; that terminus is restored from the germline J gene. V is TRBV15 and J is TRBJ2-1, with 10 bases lining up with TRBD2. Germline V gene lookup returns CDR1 LNHNV and CDR2 YYDKDF (reference sequence). Trimming took 1 base from V and 8 from J; bases not matched to a gene: 5. The CDR3 runs 15 residues. The covered CDR3 bases are TGTGCCACCAGCAGAGGGCTAGCGGGAGCTGATGAG. Its protein product is CATSRGLAGADE. The CDR3, in full, reads CATSRGLAGADEQFF.

This clone was seen ten or more times. The CDR3 end lies 3 residues beyond the end of the read and is filled in from the germline J gene. The chain recombines TRBV7-3 with TRBJ2-3, with TRBD2 as a possible D gene (6 bases). Germline V gives CDR1 SGHTA, CDR2 FQGTGA. The CDR3 runs to 12 residues. Incomplete CDR3 DNA: TGTGCCAGCAGCTACCCGGGGGAGACG. Protein product: CASSYPGET. The full CDR3 is CASSYPGETQYF.

This clone came up many times. The missing CDR3 end, 3 residues past where the read stops, is filled in from the germline J gene. The chain employs TRBV20-1 and TRBJ2-1; TRBD1 agrees at 8 bases. There are 17 residues in the CDR3. The V and J ends lost 1 base and 7 bases, in that order; junction bases with no gene match: 15. CDR1 DFQATT and CDR2 SNEGSKA come from the germline V gene (reference sequence). The sequenced part of the CDR3 DNA is TGCAGTGCTAGAGTTCATCCCGGGACAGGAGGAAGGAATGAG. Amino acids: CSARVHPGTGGRNE. The CDR3 reads in full as CSARVHPGTGGRNEQFF.

This clone was counted ten times or more. The CDR3 end lies 3 residues beyond the end of the read and is filled in from the germline J gene. The rearrangement uses TRBV20-1 and TRBJ2-1; 9 nucleotides match TRBD2. Germline assignment: CDR1 DFQATT and CDR2 SNEGSKA (reference sequence). V was clipped by 4 bases and J by 4 bases; unmatched bases: 8. CDR3 length: 15 residues. The sequenced part of the CDR3 DNA is TGCAGTGCTATGGGAATGCGGGGGGGTTACAATGAG. This codes for CSAMGMRGGYNE. The whole CDR3 sequence reads CSAMGMRGGYNEQFF.

This clone was seen many times. The sequence runs out 3 residues before the end of the CDR3; the remainder is reconstructed from the germline J gene. Other DNA sequences in the same sample also yield this CDR3. The chain has TRBV19 and TRBJ1-3; the match to TRBD1 covers 7 bases. CDR1 is LNHDA and CDR2 is SQIVND in the germline V gene (reference sequence). J lost 4 bases, V lost 9 bases, and 15 bases had no gene match. The length of the CDR3 is 16 residues. The CDR3 DNA, read in part, is TGTGCCAGCTACAACCCGACAGGGAGTGGCGGAAACACC. Protein: CASYNPTGSGGNT. The full CDR3 reads CASYNPTGSGGNTIYF.

This clone was recorded at least ten times. The sequence runs out 3 residues before the end of the CDR3; the remainder is reconstructed from the germline J gene. This chain joins TRBV7-9 and TRBJ1-2; D is possibly TRBD1 (6 bases). There are 15 residues in the CDR3. V lost 1 base, J lost 3 bases, and 12 bases lay in between. In germline, CDR1 is SEHNR, CDR2 FQNEAQ (reference sequence). The CDR3 protein is CASSLEEEGDYGYTF. The sequenced CDR3 bases are TGTGCCAGCAGCTTAGAGGAAGAGGGGGACTATGGC.

On this clone: The missing CDR3 end, 3 residues past where the read stops, is filled in from the germline J gene. The chain joins TRBV19 to TRBJ1-5; TRBD1 agrees at 7 bases. The CDR3 is made up of 16 amino acids. Looked up from germline, CDR1 is LNHDA and CDR2 is SQIVND (reference sequence). J lost 1 base, V lost 3 bases, and 6 bases had no gene match. The covered CDR3 bases are TGTGCCAGTAGTATTGGGGAGGGGGCGAGCAATCAGCCC. It encodes CASSIGEGASNQP. The whole CDR3 sequence reads CASSIGEGASNQPQHF.

This clone was seen ten or more times. The read comes to an end 3 residues before the CDR3 does, leaving the germline J gene to fill in the end. V gene TRBV7-3 combines with J gene TRBJ2-1; D perhaps matches TRBD1 (6 bases). Trimming shortened V by 0 bases and J by 8 bases, and 14 bases separated the two germline ends. CDR1 and CDR2 from the germline V gene are SGHTA and FQGTGA. The CDR3 covers 15 residues. The CDR3 DNA, read in part, is TGTGCCAGCAGCTTAACTGGGGGCGGGCCAGATGAG. Its translation: CASSLTGGGPDE. The full CDR3 protein reads CASSLTGGGPDEQFF.

In its sample, this clone was seen many times. The CDR3 end falls 3 residues outside the read, so it is completed with the germline J gene. The chain employs TRBV19 and TRBJ2-3; 12 bases map to TRBD1. V was clipped by 4 bases and J by 4 bases; unmatched bases: 9. Germline assignment: CDR1 LNHDA and CDR2 SQIVND (reference sequence). The CDR3 spans 17 residues. The CDR3 loop reads CASSKQPGTGGADTQYF. The CDR3 DNA, read in part, is TGTGCCAGTAGTAAGCAACCCGGGACAGGGGGCGCAGATACG.

This clone was seen at least ten times. The read ends 3 residues early relative to the CDR3; the germline J gene fills the gap. The V call is TRBV7-2, the J call TRBJ1-2; no clear D. The length of the CDR3 is 14 residues. V lost 2 bases and J lost 1, with 8 bases in between. From germline, CDR1 is SGHTA and CDR2 FQGNSA. The CDR3 protein is CASSLRTVNYGYTF. CDR3 DNA (partial): TGTGCCAGCAGCTTACGCACAGTTAACTATGGC.

This clone was counted ten times or more. With the read ending 3 residues before the CDR3 end, the germline J gene is used to fill in that end. This chain links TRBV2 with TRBJ2-1, with 8 bases matching TRBD2. This CDR3 has 16 amino acids. Trimming removed 5 bases from V and 9 bases from J; junction bases left unmatched: 15. Per germline, CDR1 SNHLY and CDR2 FYNNEI. The sequenced CDR3 bases are TGTGCCAGCAGTCAAACGGGAGGGCTAGCGGTGCCTGAG. Its protein is CASSQTGGLAVPE. The CDR3, in full, reads CASSQTGGLAVPEQFF.

On this clone: A much larger clone lies one base from this, so it may be a read error. The CDR3 is cut off 3 residues early in the read; its end comes from the germline J gene. The chain uses TRBV30 and TRBJ2-3, with D perhaps matching TRBD1 (5 bases). This CDR3 has 18 amino acids. From germline, CDR1 is GTSNPN and CDR2 SVGIG (reference sequence). The CDR3 DNA, read in part, is TGTGCCTGGAGTAAGGGTCTGCTTGGGCAGGGAAGCAATCAGCCG. Translating gives CAWSKGLLGQGSNQP. The entire CDR3 is CAWSKGLLGQGSNQPQYF.

In this sample, this clone turned up many times. Read data end 3 residues before the CDR3 end; the end is taken from the germline J gene. The chain uses TRBV7-2 and TRBJ2-7, with 7 nucleotides matching TRBD2. Germline V gene data show CDR1 as SGHTA and CDR2 as FQGNSA. There are 15 residues in the CDR3. V lost 3 bases and J lost 2; bases outside the gene matches: 7. Partial CDR3 DNA: TGTGCCAGCAGCTTTCCCGGGACTACCGCCTACGAG. Encoded protein: CASSFPGTTAYE. The CDR3 reads in full as CASSFPGTTAYEQYF.

In this sample, this clone turned up many times. The read terminates 3 residues ahead of where the CDR3 ends, so the germline J gene completes it. The chain uses TRBV6-2 or TRBV6-3 and TRBJ2-1; D is perhaps TRBD1 (6 bases). Germline CDR1 and CDR2: MNHEY and SVGEGT. V was clipped by 4 bases and J by 7 bases, with 17 bases between them. The CDR3 is 15 amino acids. CDR3 region: CASSSTTGTSNEQFF. The sequenced part of the CDR3 DNA is TGTGCCAGCAGTTCCACCACCGGGACAAGTAATGAG.

This clone showed up many times. The read finishes 3 residues shy of the CDR3 end, and the germline J gene is used to complete it. The chain combines TRBV20-1 with TRBJ2-6, with D uncertain. The germline CDR1 and CDR2 sequences are DFQATT and SNEGSKA (reference sequence). V lost 1 base, J lost 2 bases, and 9 bases lay in between. This CDR3 is built from 15 residues. CDR3 sequence: CSARAARAGANVLTF. The sequenced part of the CDR3 DNA is TGCAGTGCTAGAGCAGCGAGAGCTGGGGCCAACGTC.

This clone was seen many times. The read ends 3 residues before the CDR3 terminus; that terminus is restored from the germline J gene. The rearrangement uses TRBV18 and TRBJ2-3; 7 bases are shared with TRBD2. CDR1 is KGHSH, CDR2 LQKENI, per germline. The ends lost 5 bases at V and 2 bases at J; junction bases unmatched: 10. The CDR3 totals 16 residues. Partial CDR3 DNA: TGTGCCAGCTCATCTTCTTGGGGGACTAACACAGATACG. Its protein is CASSSSWGTNTDT. The complete CDR3 protein is CASSSSWGTNTDTQYF.

In this sample, this clone turned up many times. The read ends 3 residues before the CDR3 terminus; that terminus is restored from the germline J gene. The rearrangement links TRBV5-1 to TRBJ2-5; 11 bases map to TRBD1. The CDR3 extends over 16 amino acids. Germline CDR1 is SGHRS and CDR2 is YFSETQ. The ends lost 4 bases at V and 2 bases at J; junction bases unmatched: 7. CDR3 DNA (partial): TGCGCCAGCAGCCCTGCCGGGACAGGGGGGCAAGAGACC. It yields the protein CASSPAGTGGQET. The complete CDR3 reads CASSPAGTGGQETQYF.

This clone was picked up many times. The DNA ends 3 residues before the CDR3 does, and the rest of the CDR3 is filled in from the germline J gene. J is TRBJ1-2 and V is TRBV7-2; maybe TRBD1 (5 bases). The CDR3 contains 13 residues. The V end was cut by 3 bases, the J end by 0 bases, with 5 bases between. Germline V gene data show CDR1 as SGHTA and CDR2 as FQGNSA. CDR3 bases read: TGTGCCAGCAGCTTGGGGCCTAACTATGGC. This translates into CASSLGPNYG. The CDR3, in full, reads CASSLGPNYGYTF.

This clone was seen at least ten times. The missing CDR3 end, 3 residues past where the read stops, is filled in from the germline J gene. This chain joins TRBV20-1 and TRBJ2-3, with 7 bases fitting TRBD2. Germline CDR1 reads DFQATT; CDR2 reads SNEGSKA (reference sequence). CDR3 length: 13 amino acids. The CDR3 is CSAEGGSGETQYF. Partial CDR3 DNA: TGCAGTGCCGAGGGCGGGAGCGGGGAGACG.

This clone was seen many times. The sequenced fragment ends 3 residues before the CDR3 boundary, so the rest is inferred from the germline J gene. This chain uses TRBV19 with TRBJ2-1; D is ambiguous. The germline CDR1 and CDR2 sequences are LNHDA and SQIVND (reference sequence). V lost 1 base to trimming and J lost 1 base, with 8 bases between them. The CDR3 spans 15 residues. The CDR3 bases that were read are TGTGCCAGTAGTATAGGAACTGAATCCTACAATGAG. Translation: CASSIGTESYNE. The full CDR3 is CASSIGTESYNEQFF. Based on the CDR3 plus reference TRBV19 and TRBJ2-1, the full variable domain is DGGITQSPKYLFRKEGQNVTLSCEQNLNHDAMYWYRQDPGQGLRLIYYSQIVNDFQKGDIAEGYSVSREKKESFPLTVTSAQKNPTAFYLCASSIGTESYNEQFFGPGTRLTVL.

This clone has a count of ten or more. The CDR3 extends 3 residues past the end of the read, so its final part is completed from the germline J gene. The sample holds other DNA sequences that translate to the same CDR3. The V and J genes are TRBV7-8 and TRBJ2-5; D not resolved. The germline V gene encodes CDR1 SGHVS and CDR2 FQNEAQ. The V and J ends lost 2 bases and 2 bases respectively, with 9 bases between them. The CDR3 totals 14 residues. The CDR3 bases that were read are TGTGCCAGCAGCTTAAGTAGTTTTCAAGAGACC. Its protein product is CASSLSSFQET. The CDR3 in its entirety is CASSLSSFQETQYF.